This entry concerns a single T cell receptor beta chain. This table comes from immunoSEQ multiplex PCR, and its TCRdb copy is limited to in-frame clones, with some not included. This sample has 200,000 or so clones, with 70% to 90% found just once. The sample is drawn from a study of blood T cell repertoires in COVID-19. CDR3 length: 16 residues. Germline V gives CDR1 KGHSH, CDR2 LQKENI. The V and J ends lost 3 bases and 3 bases, in that order; junction bases with no gene match: 5. The material sequenced was peripheral blood. The chain joins TRBV18 to TRBJ1-1; 12 positions match TRBD1. The receptor was derived from a man aged 55 to 70 with acute or convalescent COVID-19. The CDR3, as DNA: TGTGCCAGCTCACCTCTGGGACAGGGGGCGTACACTGAAGCTTTCTTT. Translated: CASSPLGQGAYTEAFF. The full variable domain, with the rest looked up from reference TRBV18 and TRBJ1-1, is NAGVMQNPRHLVRRRGQEARLRCSPMKGHSHVYWYRQLPEEGLKFMVYLQKENIIDESGMPKERFSAEFPKEGPSILRIQQVVRGDSAAYFCASSPLGQGAYTEAFFGQGTRLTVV.